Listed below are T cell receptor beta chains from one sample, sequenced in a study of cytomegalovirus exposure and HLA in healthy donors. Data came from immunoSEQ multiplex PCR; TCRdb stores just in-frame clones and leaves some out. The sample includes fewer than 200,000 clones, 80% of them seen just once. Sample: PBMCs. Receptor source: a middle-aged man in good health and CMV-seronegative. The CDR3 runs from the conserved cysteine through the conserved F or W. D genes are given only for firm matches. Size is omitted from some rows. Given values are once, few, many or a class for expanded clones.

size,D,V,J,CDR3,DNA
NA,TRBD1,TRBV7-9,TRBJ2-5,CASSFPQGLQETQYF,TGTGCCAGCAGCTTCCCACAGGGGCTCCAAGAGACCCAGTACTTC
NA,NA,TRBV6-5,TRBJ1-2,CASSWTANYGYTF,TGTGCCAGCAGTTGGACAGCTAACTATGGCTACACCTTC
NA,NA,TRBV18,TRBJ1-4,CASSAGQHNEKLFF,TGTGCCAGCTCAGCCGGACAGCATAATGAAAAACTGTTTTTT
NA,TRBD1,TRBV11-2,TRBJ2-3,CASSSGDRGRFTDTQYF,TGTGCCAGCAGCAGCGGGGACAGGGGGCGATTTACAGATACGCAGTATTTT
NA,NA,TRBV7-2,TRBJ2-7,CASSWLEAFSYEQYF,TGTGCCAGCAGCTGGTTGGAGGCTTTCTCCTACGAGCAGTACTTC
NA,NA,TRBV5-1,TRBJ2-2,CASSLDTSSGELFF,TGCGCCAGCAGCTTGGACACTAGCTCCGGGGAGCTGTTTTTT
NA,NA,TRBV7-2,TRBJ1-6,CASSPNSGPPLHF,TGTGCCAGCAGCCCGAATTCAGGGCCACCCCTCCACTTT
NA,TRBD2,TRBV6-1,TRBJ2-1,CASSEAVGGSSYNEQFF,TGTGCCAGCAGTGAAGCGGTGGGCGGGAGCTCCTACAATGAGCAGTTCTTC
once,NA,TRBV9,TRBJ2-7,CASSPLPGTYEQYF,TGTGCCAGCAGCCCCCTCCCAGGTACCTACGAGCAGTACTTC
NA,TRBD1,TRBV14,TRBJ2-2,CASSRTGTGNTGELFF,TGTGCCAGCAGCCGAACTGGGACAGGGAACACCGGGGAGCTGTTTTTT